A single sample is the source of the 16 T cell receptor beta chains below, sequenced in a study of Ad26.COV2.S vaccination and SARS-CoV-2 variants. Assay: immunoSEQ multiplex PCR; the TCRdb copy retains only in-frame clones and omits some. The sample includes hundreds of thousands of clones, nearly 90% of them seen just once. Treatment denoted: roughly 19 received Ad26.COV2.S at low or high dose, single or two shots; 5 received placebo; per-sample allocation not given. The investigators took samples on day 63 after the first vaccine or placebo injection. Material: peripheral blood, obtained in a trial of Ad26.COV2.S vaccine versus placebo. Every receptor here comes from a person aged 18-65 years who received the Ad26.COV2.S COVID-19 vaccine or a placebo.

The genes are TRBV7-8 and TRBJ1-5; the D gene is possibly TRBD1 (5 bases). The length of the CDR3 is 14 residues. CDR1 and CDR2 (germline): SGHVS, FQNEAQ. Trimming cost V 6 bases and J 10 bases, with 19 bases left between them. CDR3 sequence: CASSHGAFGSPQHF. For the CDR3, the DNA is TGTGCCAGCAGTCATGGGGCCTTTGGATCACCCCAGCATTTT.

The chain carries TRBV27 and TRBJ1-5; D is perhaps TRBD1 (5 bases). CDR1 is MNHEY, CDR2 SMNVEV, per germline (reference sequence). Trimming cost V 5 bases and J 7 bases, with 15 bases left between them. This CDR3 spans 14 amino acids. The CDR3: CASSPGGARQPQHF. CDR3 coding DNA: TGTGCCAGCAGTCCCGGAGGGGCTCGGCAGCCCCAGCATTTT.

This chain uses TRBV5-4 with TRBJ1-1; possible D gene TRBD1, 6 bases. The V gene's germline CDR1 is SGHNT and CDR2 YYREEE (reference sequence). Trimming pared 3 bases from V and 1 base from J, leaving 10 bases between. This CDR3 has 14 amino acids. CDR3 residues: CASSWGLTNTEAFF. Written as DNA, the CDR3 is TGTGCCAGCAGCTGGGGGCTTACGAACACTGAAGCTTTCTTT.

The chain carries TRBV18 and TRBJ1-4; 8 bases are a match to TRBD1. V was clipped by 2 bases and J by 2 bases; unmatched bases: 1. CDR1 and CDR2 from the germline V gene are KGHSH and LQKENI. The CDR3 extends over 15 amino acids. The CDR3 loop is CASSPDRGTNEKLFF. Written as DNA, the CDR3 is TGTGCCAGCTCACCAGACAGGGGTACTAATGAAAAACTGTTTTTT.

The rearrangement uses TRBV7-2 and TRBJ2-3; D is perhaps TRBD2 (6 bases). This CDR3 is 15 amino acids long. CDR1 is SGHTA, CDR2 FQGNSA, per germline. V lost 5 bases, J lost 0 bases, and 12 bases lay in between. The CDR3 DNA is TGTGCCAGCAGCAGTAGCGGACATAGCACAGATACGCAGTATTTT. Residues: CASSSSGHSTDTQYF.

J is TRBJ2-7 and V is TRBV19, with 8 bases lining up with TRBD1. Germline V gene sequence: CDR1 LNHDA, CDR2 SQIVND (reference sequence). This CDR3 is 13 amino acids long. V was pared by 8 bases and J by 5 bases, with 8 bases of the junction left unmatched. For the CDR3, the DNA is TGTGCCAGTCGTTCGGGACAGGAGGACGAGCAGTACTTC. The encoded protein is CASRSGQEDEQYF.

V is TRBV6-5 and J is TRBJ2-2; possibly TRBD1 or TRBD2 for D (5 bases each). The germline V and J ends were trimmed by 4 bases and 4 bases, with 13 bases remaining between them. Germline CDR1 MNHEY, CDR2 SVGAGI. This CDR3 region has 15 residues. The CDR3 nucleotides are TGTGCCAGCAGTTTCACAACTAGGGGCACCGGGGAGCTGTTTTTT. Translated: CASSFTTRGTGELFF.

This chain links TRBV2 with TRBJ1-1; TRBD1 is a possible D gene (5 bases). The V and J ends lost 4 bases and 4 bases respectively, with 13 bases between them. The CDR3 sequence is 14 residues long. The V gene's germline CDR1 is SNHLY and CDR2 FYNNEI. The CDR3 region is CASSVGQGGTEAFF. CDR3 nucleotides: TGTGCCAGCAGTGTGGGTCAGGGAGGCACTGAAGCTTTCTTT.

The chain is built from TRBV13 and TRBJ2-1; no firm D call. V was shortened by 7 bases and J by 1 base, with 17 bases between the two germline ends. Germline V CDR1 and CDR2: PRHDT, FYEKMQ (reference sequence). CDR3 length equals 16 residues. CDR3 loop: CASTNPRAGSYNEQFF. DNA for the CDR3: TGTGCCAGCACCAACCCCCGGGCCGGTTCCTACAATGAGCAGTTCTTC.

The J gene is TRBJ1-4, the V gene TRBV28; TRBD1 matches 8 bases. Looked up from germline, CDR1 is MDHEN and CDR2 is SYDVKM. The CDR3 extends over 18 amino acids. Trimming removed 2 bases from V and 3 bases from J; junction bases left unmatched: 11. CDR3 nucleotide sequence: TGTGCCAGCAGTTTAGTAGTGGCAGGGGGCTTGGCTAATGAAAAACTGTTTTTT. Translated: CASSLVVAGGLANEKLFF.

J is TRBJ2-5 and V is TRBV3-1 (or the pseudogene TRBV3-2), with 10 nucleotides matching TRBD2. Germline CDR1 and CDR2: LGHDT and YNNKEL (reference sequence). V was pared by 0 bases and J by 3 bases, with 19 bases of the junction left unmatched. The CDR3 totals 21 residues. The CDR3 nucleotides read TGTGCCAGCAGCCAAGATTGGCGATGGGGCAGAACTAGCGGGGTTGAAGAGACCCAGTACTTC. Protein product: CASSQDWRWGRTSGVEETQYF.

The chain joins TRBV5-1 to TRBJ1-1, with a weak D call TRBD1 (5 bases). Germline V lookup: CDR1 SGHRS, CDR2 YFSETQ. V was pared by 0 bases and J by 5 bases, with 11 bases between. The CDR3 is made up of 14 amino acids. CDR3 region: CASSLEWAGTEAFF. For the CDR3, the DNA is TGCGCCAGCAGCTTGGAATGGGCAGGGACTGAAGCTTTCTTT.

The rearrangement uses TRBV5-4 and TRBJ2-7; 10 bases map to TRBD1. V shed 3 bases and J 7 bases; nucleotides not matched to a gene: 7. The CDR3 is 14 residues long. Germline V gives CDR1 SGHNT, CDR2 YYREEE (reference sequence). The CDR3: CASSSTGGKREQYF. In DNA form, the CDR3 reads TGTGCCAGCAGCTCGACAGGGGGCAAGCGGGAGCAGTACTTC.

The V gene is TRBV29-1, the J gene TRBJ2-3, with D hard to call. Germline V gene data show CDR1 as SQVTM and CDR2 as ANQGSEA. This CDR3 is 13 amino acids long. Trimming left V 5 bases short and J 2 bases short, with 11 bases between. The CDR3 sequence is CSVQAINTDTQYF. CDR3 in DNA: TGCAGCGTTCAGGCGATAAACACAGATACGCAGTATTTT.

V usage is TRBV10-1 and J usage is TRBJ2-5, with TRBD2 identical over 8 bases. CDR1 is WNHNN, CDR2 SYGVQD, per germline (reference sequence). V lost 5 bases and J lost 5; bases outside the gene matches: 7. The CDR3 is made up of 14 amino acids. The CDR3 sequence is CASSKSGGVETQYF. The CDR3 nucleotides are TGCGCCAGCAGTAAAAGCGGGGGAGTCGAGACCCAGTACTTC.

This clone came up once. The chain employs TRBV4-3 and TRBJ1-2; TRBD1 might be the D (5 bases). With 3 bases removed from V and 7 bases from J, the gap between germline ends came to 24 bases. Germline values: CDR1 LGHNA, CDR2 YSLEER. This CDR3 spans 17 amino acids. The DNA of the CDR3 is TGCGCCAGCAGCCACCCGGCGGGGGAAAACCTCCTTATTGGCTACACCTTC. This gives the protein CASSHPAGENLLIGYTF.